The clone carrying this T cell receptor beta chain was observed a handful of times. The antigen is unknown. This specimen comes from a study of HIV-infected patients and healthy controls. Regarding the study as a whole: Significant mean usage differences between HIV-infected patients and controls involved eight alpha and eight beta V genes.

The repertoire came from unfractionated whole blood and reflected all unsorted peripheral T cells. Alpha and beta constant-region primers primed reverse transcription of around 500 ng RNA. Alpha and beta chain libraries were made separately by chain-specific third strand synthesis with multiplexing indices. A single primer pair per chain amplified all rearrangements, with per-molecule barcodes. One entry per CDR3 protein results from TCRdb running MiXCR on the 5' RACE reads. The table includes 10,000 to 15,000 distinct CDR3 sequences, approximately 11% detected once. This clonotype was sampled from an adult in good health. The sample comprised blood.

CDR3 loop: CASSLQWESANSPLHF. The CDR3 coding sequence is TGTGCCAGCAGTCTTCAATGGGAGTCCGCGAATTCACCCCTCCACTTT. This sequence joins TRBV28 and TRBJ1-6, with D hard to call. Between the trimmed V and J ends, which lost 5 bases and 7 bases, there was a span of 18 bases. Germline CDR1 MDHEN, CDR2 SYDVKM. The CDR3 is 16 amino acids.